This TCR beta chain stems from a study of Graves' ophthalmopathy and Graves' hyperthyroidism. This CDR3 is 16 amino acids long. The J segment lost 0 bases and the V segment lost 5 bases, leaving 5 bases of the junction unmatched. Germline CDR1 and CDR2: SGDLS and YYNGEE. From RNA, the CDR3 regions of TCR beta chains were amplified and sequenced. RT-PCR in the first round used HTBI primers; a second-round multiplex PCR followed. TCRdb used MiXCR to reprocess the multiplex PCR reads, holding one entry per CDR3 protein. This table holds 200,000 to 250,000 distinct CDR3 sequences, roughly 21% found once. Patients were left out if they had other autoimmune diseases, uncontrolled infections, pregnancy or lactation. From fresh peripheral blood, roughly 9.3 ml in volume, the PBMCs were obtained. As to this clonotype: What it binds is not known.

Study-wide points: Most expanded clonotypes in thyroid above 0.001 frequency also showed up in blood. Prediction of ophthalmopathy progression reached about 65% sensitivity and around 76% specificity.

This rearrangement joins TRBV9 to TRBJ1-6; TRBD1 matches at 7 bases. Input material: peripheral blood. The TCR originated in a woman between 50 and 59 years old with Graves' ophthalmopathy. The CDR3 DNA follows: TGTGCCAGCAGTTCGGGACAGAGCTCCTATAATTCACCCCTCCACTTT. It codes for CASSSGQSSYNSPLHF.